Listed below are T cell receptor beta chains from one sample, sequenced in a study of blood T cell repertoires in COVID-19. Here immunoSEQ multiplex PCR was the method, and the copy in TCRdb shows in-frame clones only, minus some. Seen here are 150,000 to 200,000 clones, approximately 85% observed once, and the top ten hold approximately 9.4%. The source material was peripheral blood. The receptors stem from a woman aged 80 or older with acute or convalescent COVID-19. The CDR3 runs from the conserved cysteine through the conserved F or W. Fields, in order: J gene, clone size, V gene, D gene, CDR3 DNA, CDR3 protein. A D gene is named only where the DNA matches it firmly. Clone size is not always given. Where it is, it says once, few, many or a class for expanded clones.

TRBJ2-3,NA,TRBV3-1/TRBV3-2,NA,TGTGCCAGCAGCCAAAATAGCGGAAGGGCAGATACGCAGTATTTT,CASSQNSGRADTQYF
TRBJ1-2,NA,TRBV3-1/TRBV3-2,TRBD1,TGTGCCAGCAGCCAAGCGGGGACAGATGGCTACACCTTC,CASSQAGTDGYTF
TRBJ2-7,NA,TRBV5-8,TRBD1,TGTGCCAGCAGCTTGTGGACAGGGAAGGCTTACGAGCAGTACTTC,CASSLWTGKAYEQYF
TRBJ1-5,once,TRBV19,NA,TGTGCCAGTAGTCCCTTGCGGGGTCCTCAGCCCCAGCATTTT,CASSPLRGPQPQHF
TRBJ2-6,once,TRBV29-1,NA,TGCAGCGTGGGGCTCGGCTCTGGGGCCAACGTCCTGACTTTC,CSVGLGSGANVLTF
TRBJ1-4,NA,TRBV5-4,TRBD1,TGTGCCAGCAGCGGGACAGGCTCTAATGAAAAACTGTTTTTT,CASSGTGSNEKLFF
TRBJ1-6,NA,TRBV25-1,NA,TGTGCCAGCGGATCTAATCGGACAGTTCATAATTCACCCCTCCACTTT,CASGSNRTVHNSPLHF
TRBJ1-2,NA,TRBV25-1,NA,TGTGCCAGCAGGAATTCAGGGGATGGCTACACCTTC,CASRNSGDGYTF
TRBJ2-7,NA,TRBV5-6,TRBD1,TGTGCCAGCAGCCGGGACAGGACATACGAGCAGTACTTC,CASSRDRTYEQYF
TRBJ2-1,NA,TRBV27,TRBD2,TGTGCCAGCAGTCCACAAGGACTAGCGGAGTACTACAATGAGCAGTTCTTC,CASSPQGLAEYYNEQFF
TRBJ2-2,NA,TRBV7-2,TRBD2,TGTGCCAGCAGCTGGACTAGCGGCCCGGGGGGGGCTGGGGAGCTGTTTTTT,CASSWTSGPGGAGELFF
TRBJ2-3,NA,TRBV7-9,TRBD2,TGTGCCAGCAGCCCGGGACTAGCGGGGGCAGGGGATACGCAGTATTTT,CASSPGLAGAGDTQYF
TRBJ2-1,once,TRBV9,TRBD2,TGTGCCAGCAGCGTAGGCCCCCCGGGGGGGAGGGGGAATGAGCAGTTCTTC,CASSVGPPGGRGNEQFF
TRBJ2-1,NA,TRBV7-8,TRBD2,TGTGCCAGCAGCCCTTGGACTAGCGGTGAGCAGTTCTTC,CASSPWTSGEQFF
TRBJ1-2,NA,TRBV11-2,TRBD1,TGTGCCAGCAGCGGTTCAGGGGGATATGGCTACACCTTC,CASSGSGGYGYTF
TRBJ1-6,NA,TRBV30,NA,TGTGCCTGGAGTGTACAGCTGAGTTCACCCCTCCACTTT,CAWSVQLSSPLHF
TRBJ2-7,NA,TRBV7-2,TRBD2,TGTGCCAGCACCATTAGCGGGGGCTCCTACGAGCAGTACTTC,CASTISGGSYEQYF
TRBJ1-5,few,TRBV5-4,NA,TGTGCCAGCAGCTTGGGGGGAGGCACACCGCAGCCCCAGCATTTT,CASSLGGGTPQPQHF
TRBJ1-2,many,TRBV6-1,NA,TGTGCCAGCAGTGAAGCTGGAGTCTATGGCTACACCTTC,CASSEAGVYGYTF
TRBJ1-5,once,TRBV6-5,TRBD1,TGTGCCGGCAAATCTGGACAGGGGGGCAATCAGCCCCAGCATTTT,CAGKSGQGGNQPQHF
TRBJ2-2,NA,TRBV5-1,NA,TGCGCCAGCAGCTGGCAGGGGAAGGGGACCGGGGAGCTGTTTTTT,CASSWQGKGTGELFF
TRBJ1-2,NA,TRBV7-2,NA,TGTGCCAGCAGCTTAGGGGGCCCCGTGAACTATGGCTACACCTTC,CASSLGGPVNYGYTF
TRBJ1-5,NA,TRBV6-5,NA,TGTGCCAGCAGTTACTCGCGAAATAGCAATCAGCCCCAGCATTTT,CASSYSRNSNQPQHF